This T cell receptor beta chain was captured in a study of blood T cell repertoires in COVID-19. The wider study: T cells, B-cell-depleted T cells, or PBMCs provided the cDNA or gDNA that served as material.

Method: immunoSEQ multiplex PCR; TCRdb's copy keeps in-frame clones and lacks some. The profile shows about 89,000 clones, over 60% of them singletons. This clone showed up many times. Per the germline V gene, CDR1 is MGHRA and CDR2 is YSYEKL. This CDR3 has 15 residues. V trimming: 6 bases; J trimming: 2 bases; junction bases outside the gene matches: 9. The TCR sequence derives from a human donor in a cohort sampled during active COVID-19. Sequencing used peripheral blood. The chain combines TRBV4-1 with TRBJ2-7, with 8 positions matching TRBD2. The CDR3 DNA reads as TGCGCCAGCAGTCTTGAACCGGGACTAGCCTACGAGCAGTACTTC. As protein: CASSLEPGLAYEQYF.